The clone carrying this T cell receptor (beta chain) has a single count. Its specificity is not known. A multiplex PCR was run with 60 Vbeta primers and 13 Jbeta primers. Data came from immunoSEQ multiplex PCR; TCRdb stores just in-frame clones and leaves some out. The data contain about 130,000 clones, 80% of them singletons. The entry originates in a study of cytomegalovirus exposure and HLA in healthy donors. Study-level background: The roughly 120 million unique TCR beta sequences, from about 190 million T cells, were found by an earlier analysis.

The CDR3 totals 13 residues. Germline-derived CDR1 and CDR2 are MGHRA and YSYEKL. Trimming stripped 0 bases from V and 2 bases from J, with 4 bases between. General study findings and limits: For most TCR beta V segments, an earlier analysis put the productive rate at about 90% or about 30% of the time. Reportedly, TCR beta sequences accurately predicted HLA-A and HLA-B alleles in most subjects. Highest at DRB1 and lowest at HLA-C, TCR association rates differed among HLA loci in a later analysis.

The clonotype was recovered from a man aged 30-40 years in good health and CMV-seropositive. Sequencing was carried out using PBMCs. This chain links TRBV4-1 with TRBJ1-2, with no clear D. The CDR3 reads CASSQERNYGYTF. The CDR3 DNA reads as TGCGCCAGCAGCCAAGAGAGGAACTATGGCTACACCTTC.